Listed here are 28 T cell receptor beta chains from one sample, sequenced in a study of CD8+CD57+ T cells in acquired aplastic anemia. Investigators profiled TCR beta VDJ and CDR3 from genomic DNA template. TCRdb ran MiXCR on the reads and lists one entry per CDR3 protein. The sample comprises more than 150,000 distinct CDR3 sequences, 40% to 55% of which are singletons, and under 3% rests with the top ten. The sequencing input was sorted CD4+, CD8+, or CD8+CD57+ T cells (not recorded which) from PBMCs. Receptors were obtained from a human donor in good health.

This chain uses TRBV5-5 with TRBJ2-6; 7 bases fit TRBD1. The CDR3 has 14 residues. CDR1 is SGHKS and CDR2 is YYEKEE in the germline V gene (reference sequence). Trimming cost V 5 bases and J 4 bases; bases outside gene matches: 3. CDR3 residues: CASRGGAGANVLTF. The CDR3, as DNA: TGTGCCAGCAGAGGGGGCGCCGGGGCCAACGTCCTGACTTTC.

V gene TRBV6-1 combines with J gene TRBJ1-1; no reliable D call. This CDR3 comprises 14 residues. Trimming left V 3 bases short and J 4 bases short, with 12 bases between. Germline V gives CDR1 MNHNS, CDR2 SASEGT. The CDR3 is CASSEGHGGTEAFF. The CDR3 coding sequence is TGTGCCAGCAGTGAGGGCCATGGCGGCACTGAAGCTTTCTTT.

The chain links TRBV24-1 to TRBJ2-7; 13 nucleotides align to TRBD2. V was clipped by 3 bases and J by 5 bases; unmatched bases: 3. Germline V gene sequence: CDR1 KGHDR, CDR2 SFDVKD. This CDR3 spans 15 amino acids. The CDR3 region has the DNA TGTGCCACCAGTGATCCCGGACTAGCGGGAGACGAGCAGTACTTC. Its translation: CATSDPGLAGDEQYF.

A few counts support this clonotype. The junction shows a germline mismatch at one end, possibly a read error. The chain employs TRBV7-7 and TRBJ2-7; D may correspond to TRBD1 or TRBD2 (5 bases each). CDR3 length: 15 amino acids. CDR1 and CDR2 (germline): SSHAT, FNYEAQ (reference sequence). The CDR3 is CASSPGSGTAYEQYF. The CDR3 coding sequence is TGTGCTAGCAGCCCCGGGTCCGGGACCGCCTACGAGCAGTACTTC.

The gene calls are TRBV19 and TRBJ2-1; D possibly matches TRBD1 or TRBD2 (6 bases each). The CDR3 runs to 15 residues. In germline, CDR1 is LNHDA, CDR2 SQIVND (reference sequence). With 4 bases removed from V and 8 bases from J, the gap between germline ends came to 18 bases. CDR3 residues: CASSNASGARDEQFF. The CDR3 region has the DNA TGTGCCAGTAGTAATGCTTCGGGGGCCAGGGATGAGCAGTTCTTC.

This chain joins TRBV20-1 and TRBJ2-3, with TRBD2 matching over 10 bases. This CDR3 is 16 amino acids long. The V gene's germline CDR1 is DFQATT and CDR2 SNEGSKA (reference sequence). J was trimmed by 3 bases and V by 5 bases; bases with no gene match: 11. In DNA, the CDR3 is TGCAGTGCTGGACCTATAGCGGGGGGTAGGACAGATACGCAGTATTTT. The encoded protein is CSAGPIAGGRTDTQYF.

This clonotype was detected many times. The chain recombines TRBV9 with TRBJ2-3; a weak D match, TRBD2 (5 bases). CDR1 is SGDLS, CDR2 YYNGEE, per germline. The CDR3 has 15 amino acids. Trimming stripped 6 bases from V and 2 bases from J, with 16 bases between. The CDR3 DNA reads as TGTGCCAGCACCCCCGCGCTAGCCCACACAGATACGCAGTATTTT. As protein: CASTPALAHTDTQYF.

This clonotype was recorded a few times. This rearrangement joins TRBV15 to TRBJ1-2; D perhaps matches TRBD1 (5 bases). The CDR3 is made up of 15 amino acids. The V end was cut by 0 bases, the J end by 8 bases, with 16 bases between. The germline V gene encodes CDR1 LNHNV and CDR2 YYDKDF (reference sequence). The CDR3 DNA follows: TGTGCCACCAGCAGAGATGGGCGACAGTTGGGCGGCTACACCTTC. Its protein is CATSRDGRQLGGYTF.

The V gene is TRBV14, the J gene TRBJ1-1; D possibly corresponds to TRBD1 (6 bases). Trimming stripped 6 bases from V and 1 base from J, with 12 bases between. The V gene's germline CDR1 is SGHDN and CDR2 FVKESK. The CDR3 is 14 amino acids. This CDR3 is CASSPQGPNTEAFF. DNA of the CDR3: TGTGCCAGCAGTCCCCAGGGGCCGAACACTGAAGCTTTCTTT. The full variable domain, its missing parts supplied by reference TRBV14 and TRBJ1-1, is EAGVTQFPSHSVIEKGQTVTLRCDPISGHDNLYWYRRVMGKEIKFLLHFVKESKQDESGMPNNRFLAERTGGTYSTLKVQPAELEDSGVYFCASSPQGPNTEAFFGQGTRLTVV.

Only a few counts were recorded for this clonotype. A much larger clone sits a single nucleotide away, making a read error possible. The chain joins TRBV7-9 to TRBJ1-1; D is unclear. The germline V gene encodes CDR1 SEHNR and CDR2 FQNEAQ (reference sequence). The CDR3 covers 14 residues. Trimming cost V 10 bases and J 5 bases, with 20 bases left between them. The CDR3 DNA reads TGTGCCAACAGTCTCGGGGATCGGGATACTGAAGCTTTCTTT. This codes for CANSLGDRDTEAFF.

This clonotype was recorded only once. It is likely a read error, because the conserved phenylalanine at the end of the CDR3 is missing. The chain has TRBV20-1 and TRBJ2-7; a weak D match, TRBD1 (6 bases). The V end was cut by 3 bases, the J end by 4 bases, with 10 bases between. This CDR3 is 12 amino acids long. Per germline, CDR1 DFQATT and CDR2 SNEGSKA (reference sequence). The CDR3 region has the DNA TGCAGTGCTAGGACAGGTGCGTACGAGCAGTACCTC. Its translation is CSARTGAYEQYL.

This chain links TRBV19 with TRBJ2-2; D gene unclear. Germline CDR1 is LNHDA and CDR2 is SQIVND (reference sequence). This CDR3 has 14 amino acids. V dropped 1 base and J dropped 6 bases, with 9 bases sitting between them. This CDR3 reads CASSIVGGSGELFF. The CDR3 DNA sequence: TGTGCCAGTAGTATAGTGGGTGGGTCCGGGGAGCTGTTTTTT. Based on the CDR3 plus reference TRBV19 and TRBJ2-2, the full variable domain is DGGITQSPKYLFRKEGQNVTLSCEQNLNHDAMYWYRQDPGQGLRLIYYSQIVNDFQKGDIAEGYSVSREKKESFPLTVTSAQKNPTAFYLCASSIVGGSGELFFGEGSRLTVL.

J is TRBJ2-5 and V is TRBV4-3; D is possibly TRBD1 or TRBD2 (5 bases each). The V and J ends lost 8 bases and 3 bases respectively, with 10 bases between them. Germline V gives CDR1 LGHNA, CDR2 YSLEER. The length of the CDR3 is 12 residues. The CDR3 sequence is CASGGKEETQYF. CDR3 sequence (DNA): TGCGCCAGCGGGGGAAAAGAAGAGACCCAGTACTTC.

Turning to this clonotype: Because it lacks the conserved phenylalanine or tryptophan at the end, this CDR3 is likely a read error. CDR3 sequence: CASSLMMGARSYEQYL. The CDR3 nucleotides are TGTGCCAGCAGTTTGATGATGGGGGCGAGGTCCTACGAGCAGTACTTA. V gene TRBV28 combines with J gene TRBJ2-7, with TRBD1 as a possible D gene (6 bases). The CDR3 runs to 16 residues. V lost 3 bases and J 1 base, leaving 16 bases between the germline ends. CDR1 is MDHEN and CDR2 is SYDVKM in the germline V gene.

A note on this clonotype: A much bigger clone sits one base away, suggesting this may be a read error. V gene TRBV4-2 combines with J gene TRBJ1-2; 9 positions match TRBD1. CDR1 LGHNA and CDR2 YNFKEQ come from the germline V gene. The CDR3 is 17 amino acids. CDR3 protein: CASRRPQGDRVNYVYTF. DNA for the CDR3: TGTGCCAGCAGAAGACCACAAGGGGACAGGGTTAACTATGTCTACACCTTC.

The CDR3 DNA follows: TGCAGTGCTGCAGGCGTCGGACTAGAGACCCAGTACTTC. The encoded protein is CSAAGVGLETQYF. V is TRBV20-1 and J is TRBJ2-5, with D possibly TRBD2 on 5 matching bases. Per the germline V gene, CDR1 is DFQATT and CDR2 is SNEGSKA (reference sequence). The V end lost 5 bases, the J end lost 4 bases, and 14 bases lay between the germline ends. The CDR3 is made up of 13 amino acids.

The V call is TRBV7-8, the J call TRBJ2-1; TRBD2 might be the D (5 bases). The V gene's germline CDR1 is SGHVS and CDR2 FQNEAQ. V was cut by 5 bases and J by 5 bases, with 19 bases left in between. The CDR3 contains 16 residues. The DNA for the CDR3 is TGTGCCAGCAGCCTCTTCAGGCCAGCGGCCCACAATGAGCAGTTCTTC. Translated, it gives CASSLFRPAAHNEQFF. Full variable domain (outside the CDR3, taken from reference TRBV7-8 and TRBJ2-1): GAGVSQSPRYKVAKRGQDVALRCDPISGHVSLFWYQQALGQGPEFLTYFQNEAQLDKSGLPSDRFFAERPEGSVSTLKIQRTQQEDSAVYLCASSLFRPAAHNEQFFGPGTRLTVL.

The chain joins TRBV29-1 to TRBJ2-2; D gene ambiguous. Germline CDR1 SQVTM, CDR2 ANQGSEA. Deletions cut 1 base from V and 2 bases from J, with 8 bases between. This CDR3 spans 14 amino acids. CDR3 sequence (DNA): TGCAGCGTTGAAGTCCAAGGAAACACCGGGGAGCTGTTTTTT. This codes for CSVEVQGNTGELFF.

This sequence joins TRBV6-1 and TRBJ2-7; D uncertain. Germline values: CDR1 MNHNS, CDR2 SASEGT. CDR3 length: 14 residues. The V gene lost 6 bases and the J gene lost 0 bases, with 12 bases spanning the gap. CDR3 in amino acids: CASSDSANSYEQYF. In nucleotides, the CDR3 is TGTGCCAGCAGCGACTCCGCTAACTCCTACGAGCAGTACTTC.

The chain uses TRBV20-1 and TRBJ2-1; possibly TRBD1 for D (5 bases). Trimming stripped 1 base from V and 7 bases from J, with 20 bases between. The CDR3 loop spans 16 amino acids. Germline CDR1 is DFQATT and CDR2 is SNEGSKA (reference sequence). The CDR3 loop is CSARVHGANLGNEQFF. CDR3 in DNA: TGCAGTGCTAGAGTCCATGGGGCCAACCTGGGGAATGAGCAGTTCTTC.

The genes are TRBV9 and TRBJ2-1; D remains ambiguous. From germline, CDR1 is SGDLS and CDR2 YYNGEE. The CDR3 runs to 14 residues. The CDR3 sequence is CARERRLRYNEQFF. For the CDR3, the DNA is TGTGCTAGAGAGCGCAGGCTTAGATACAATGAGCAGTTCTTC.

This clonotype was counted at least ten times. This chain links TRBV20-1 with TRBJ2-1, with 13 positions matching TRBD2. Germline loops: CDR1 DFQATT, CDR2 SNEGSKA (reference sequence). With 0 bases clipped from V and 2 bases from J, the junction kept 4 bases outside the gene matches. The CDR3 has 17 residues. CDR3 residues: CSARDRGTSGTYNEQFF. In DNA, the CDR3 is TGCAGTGCTAGAGATCGGGGGACTAGCGGGACCTACAATGAGCAGTTCTTC.

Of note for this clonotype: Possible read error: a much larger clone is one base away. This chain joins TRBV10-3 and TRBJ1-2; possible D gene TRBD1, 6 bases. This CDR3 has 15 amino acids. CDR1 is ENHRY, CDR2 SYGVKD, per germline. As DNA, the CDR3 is TGTGCCAGCAGGGACGGACAGCTGAGTACCTATGGCCACACCTTC. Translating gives CASRDGQLSTYGHTF.

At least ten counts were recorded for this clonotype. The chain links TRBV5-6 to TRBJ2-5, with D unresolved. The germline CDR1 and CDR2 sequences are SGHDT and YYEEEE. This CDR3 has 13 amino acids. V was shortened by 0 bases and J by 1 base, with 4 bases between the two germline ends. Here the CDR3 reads CASSLELQETQYF. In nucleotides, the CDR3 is TGTGCCAGCAGCTTGGAGCTCCAAGAGACCCAGTACTTC.

CDR3 residues: CSASLGEKLFF. The CDR3 region has the DNA TGCAGTGCAAGTTTGGGTGAAAAACTGTTTTTT. The rearrangement joins TRBV20-1 to TRBJ1-4; unclear D gene. The V end was cut by 6 bases, the J end by 7 bases, with 9 bases between. This CDR3 comprises 11 residues. Germline V gene data show CDR1 as DFQATT and CDR2 as SNEGSKA (reference sequence).

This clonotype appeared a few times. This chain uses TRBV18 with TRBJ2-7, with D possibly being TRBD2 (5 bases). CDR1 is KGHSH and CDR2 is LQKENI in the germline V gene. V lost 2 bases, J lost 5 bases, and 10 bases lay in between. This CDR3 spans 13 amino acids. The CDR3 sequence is CASSPGEKDEQYF. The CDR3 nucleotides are TGTGCCAGCTCACCAGGGGAGAAAGACGAGCAGTACTTC.

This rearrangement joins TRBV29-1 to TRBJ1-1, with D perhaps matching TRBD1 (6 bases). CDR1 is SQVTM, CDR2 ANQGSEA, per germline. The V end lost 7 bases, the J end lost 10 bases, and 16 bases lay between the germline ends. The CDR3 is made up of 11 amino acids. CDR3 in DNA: TGCAGCGCTACGGACAGCTCTGGAGCTTTCTTT. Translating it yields CSATDSSGAFF.

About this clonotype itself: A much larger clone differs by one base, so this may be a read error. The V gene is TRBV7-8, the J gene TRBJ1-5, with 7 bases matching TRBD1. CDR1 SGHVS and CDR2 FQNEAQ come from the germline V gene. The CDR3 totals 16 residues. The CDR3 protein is CASTLTGAINNQLQHF. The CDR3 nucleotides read TGTGCCAGCACCCTAACAGGGGCAATAAACAATCAGCTCCAGCATTTT.